Detailed here is one T cell receptor beta chain. The sample originates from a study of shared clonotypes between healthy human individuals. The V and J ends lost 2 bases and 3 bases, in that order; junction bases with no gene match: 1. The CDR3 loop spans 15 amino acids. The germline V gene encodes CDR1 LGHNA and CDR2 YNFKEQ. CD8 cells classed as naive were CD45RO-negative and positively selected for CCR7, excluding terminally differentiated effector memory CD45RA+ cells. Some clones are missing from TCRdb's copy, which holds only in-frame ones; the method was immunoSEQ multiplex PCR. The table has some 2 million clones, about 95% seen once.

The sequencing input was naive CD8+ T cells sorted from blood. This rearrangement joins TRBV4-2 to TRBJ2-7; 13 nucleotides align to TRBD2. This sequence originates from a man aged 18 to 29 in good health. In nucleotides, the CDR3 is TGTGCCAGCAGCCAACGACTAGCGGGAGGCTACGAGCAGTACTTC. Protein: CASSQRLAGGYEQYF.